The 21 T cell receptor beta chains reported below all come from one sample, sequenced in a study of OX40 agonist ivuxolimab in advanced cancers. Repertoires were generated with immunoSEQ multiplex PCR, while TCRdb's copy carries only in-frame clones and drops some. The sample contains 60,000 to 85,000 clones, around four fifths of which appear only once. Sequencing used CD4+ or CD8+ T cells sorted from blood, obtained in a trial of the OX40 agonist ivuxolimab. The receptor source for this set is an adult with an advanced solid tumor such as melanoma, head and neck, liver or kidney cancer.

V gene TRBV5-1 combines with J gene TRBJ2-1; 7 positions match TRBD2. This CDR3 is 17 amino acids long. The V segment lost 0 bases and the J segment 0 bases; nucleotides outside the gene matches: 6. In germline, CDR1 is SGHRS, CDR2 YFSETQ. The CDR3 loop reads CASSLELARSSYNEQFF. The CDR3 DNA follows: TGCGCCAGCAGCTTGGAACTAGCGCGGAGCTCCTACAATGAGCAGTTCTTC.

The CDR3 sequence is CASRDKDRGINQPQHF. Written as DNA, the CDR3 is TGTGCCAGCAGGGACAAAGACAGGGGAATAAATCAGCCCCAGCATTTT. V and J are TRBV28 and TRBJ1-5, with 8 nucleotides matching TRBD1. V lost 6 bases and J lost 4; bases outside the gene matches: 11. The CDR3 has 16 amino acids. Germline CDR1 MDHEN, CDR2 SYDVKM.

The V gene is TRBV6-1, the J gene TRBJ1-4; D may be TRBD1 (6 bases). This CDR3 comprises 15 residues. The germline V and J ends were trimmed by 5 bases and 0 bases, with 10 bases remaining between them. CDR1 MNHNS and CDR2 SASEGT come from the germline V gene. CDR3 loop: CASSSRQATNEKLFF. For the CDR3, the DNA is TGTGCCAGCAGTTCGAGACAGGCAACTAATGAAAAACTGTTTTTT.

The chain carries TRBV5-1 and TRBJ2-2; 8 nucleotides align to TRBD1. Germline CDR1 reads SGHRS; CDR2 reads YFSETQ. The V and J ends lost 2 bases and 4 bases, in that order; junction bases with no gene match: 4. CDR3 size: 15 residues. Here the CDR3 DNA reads TGCGCCAGCAGCTTAGGACAGGGAGGCACCGGGGAGCTGTTTTTT. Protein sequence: CASSLGQGGTGELFF.

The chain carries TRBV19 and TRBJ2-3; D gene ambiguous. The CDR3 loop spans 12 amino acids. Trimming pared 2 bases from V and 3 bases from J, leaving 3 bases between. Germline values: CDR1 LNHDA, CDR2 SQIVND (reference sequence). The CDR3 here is CASSIQTDTQYF. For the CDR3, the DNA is TGTGCCAGTAGTATACAGACAGATACGCAGTATTTT.

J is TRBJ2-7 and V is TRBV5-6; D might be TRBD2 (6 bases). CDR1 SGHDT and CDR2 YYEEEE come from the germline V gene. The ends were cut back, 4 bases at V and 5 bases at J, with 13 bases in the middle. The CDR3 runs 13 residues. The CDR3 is CASSQEPGDEQYF. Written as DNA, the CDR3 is TGTGCCAGCAGCCAGGAACCGGGGGACGAGCAGTACTTC.

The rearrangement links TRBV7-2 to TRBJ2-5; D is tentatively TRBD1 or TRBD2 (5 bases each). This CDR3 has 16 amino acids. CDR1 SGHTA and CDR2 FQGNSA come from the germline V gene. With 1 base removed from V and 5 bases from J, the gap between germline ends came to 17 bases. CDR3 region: CASSLVGDHSRETQYF. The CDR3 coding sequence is TGTGCCAGCAGCTTAGTGGGGGACCACTCCCGGGAGACCCAGTACTTC.

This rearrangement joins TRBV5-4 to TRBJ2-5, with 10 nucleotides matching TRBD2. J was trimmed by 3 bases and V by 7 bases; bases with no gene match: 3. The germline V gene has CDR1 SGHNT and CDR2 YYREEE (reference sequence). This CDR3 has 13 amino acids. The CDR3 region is CASGLAGEETQYF. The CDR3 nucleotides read TGTGCCAGCGGGCTAGCGGGGGAAGAGACCCAGTACTTC.

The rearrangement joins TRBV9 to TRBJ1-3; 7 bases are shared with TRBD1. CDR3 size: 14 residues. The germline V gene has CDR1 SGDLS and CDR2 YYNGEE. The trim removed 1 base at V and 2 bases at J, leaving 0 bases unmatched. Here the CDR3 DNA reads TGTGCCAGCAGCGTACAGGGGGCTGGAAACACCATATATTTT. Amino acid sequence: CASSVQGAGNTIYF.

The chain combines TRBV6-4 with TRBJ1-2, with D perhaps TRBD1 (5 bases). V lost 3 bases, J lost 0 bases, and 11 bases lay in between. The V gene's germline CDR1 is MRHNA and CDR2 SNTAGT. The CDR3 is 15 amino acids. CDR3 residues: CASSEQAIPNYGYTF. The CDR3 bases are TGTGCCAGCAGTGAACAGGCAATTCCTAACTATGGCTACACCTTC.

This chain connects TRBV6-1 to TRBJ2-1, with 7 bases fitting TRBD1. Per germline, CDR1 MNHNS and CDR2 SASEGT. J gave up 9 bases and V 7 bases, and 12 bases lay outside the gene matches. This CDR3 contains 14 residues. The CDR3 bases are TGTGCCAGCAAGGGACAGCTTAAGAATGGTGAGCAGTTCTTC. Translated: CASKGQLKNGEQFF.

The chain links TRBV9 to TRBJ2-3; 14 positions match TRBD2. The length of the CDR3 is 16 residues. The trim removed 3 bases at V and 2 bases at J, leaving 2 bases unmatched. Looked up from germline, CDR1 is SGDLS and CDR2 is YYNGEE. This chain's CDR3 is CASSAGLAGVTDTQYF. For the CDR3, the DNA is TGTGCCAGCAGCGCGGGACTAGCGGGAGTCACAGATACGCAGTATTTT. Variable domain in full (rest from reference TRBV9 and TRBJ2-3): DSGVTQTPKHLITATGQRVTLRCSPRSGDLSVYWYQQSLDQGLQFLIQYYNGEERAKGNILERFSAQQFPDLHSELNLSSLELGDSALYFCASSAGLAGVTDTQYFGPGTRLTVL.

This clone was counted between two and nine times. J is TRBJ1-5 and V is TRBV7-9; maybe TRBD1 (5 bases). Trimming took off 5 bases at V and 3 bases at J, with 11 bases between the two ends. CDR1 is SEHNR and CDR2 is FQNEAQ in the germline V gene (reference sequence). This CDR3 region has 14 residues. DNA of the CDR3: TGTGCCAGCAGCCGCGACAGTTACAATCAGCCCCAGCATTTT. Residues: CASSRDSYNQPQHF.

CDR3 sequence: CASSRHRRTGANVLTF. CDR3 in DNA: TGTGCCAGCAGCAGACACCGACGAACCGGGGCCAACGTCCTGACTTTC. The chain is built from TRBV7-9 and TRBJ2-6; unclear D gene. V lost 5 bases and J lost 4, with 15 bases in between. CDR3 size: 16 residues. Germline-derived CDR1 and CDR2 are SEHNR and FQNEAQ (reference sequence).

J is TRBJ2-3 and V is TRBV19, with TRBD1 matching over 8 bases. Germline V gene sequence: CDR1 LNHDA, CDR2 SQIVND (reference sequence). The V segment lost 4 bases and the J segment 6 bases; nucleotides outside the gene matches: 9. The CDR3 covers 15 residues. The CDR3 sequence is CASSTTGVGWDTQYF. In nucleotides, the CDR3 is TGTGCCAGTAGTACGACAGGGGTGGGTTGGGATACGCAGTATTTT.

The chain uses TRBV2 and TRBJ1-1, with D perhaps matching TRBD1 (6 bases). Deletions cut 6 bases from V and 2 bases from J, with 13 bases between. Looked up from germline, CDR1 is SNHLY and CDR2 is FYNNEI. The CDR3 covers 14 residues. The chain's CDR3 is CASRNRTVNTEAFF. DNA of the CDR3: TGTGCCAGCAGAAACCGGACAGTAAACACTGAAGCTTTCTTT.

CDR3 residues: CASSLDRGRGEQYF. CDR3 sequence (DNA): TGTGCCAGCAGCTTAGATCGGGGACGGGGCGAGCAGTACTTC. This rearrangement joins TRBV7-9 to TRBJ2-7; D assignment may be TRBD1 or TRBD2 (5 bases each). This CDR3 contains 14 residues. Germline assignment: CDR1 SEHNR and CDR2 FQNEAQ (reference sequence). V lost 1 base to trimming and J lost 6 bases, with 13 bases between them.

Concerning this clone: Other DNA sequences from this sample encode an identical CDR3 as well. This CDR3 reads CASSLAGPNTGELFF. CDR3 nucleotide sequence: TGCGCCAGCAGCTTGGCGGGACCTAACACCGGGGAGCTGTTTTTT. The chain has TRBV5-1 and TRBJ2-2; either TRBD1 or TRBD2 may fit D (5 bases each). The CDR3 runs 15 residues. V lost 0 bases to trimming and J lost 2 bases, with 8 bases between them. Looked up from germline, CDR1 is SGHRS and CDR2 is YFSETQ.

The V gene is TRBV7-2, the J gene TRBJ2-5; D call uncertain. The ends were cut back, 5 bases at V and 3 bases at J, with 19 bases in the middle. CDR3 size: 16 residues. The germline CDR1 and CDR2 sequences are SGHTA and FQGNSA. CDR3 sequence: CASSPLGTRPKETQYF. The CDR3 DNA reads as TGTGCCAGCAGCCCCCTGGGAACGAGGCCCAAAGAGACCCAGTACTTC.

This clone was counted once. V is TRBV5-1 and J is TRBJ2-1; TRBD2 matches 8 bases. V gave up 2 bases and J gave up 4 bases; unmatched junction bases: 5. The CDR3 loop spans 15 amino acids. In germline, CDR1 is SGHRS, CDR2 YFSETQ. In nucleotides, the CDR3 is TGCGCCAGCAGCTTAGCACTAGCGGATTACAATGAGCAGTTCTTC. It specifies CASSLALADYNEQFF.

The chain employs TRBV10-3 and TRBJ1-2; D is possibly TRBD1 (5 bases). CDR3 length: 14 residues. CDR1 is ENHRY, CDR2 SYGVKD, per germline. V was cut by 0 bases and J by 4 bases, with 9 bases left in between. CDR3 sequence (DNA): TGTGCCATCAGTGAGTCGATACAGGCCTATGGCTACACCTTC. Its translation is CAISESIQAYGYTF.